The entry below gives a single T cell receptor beta chain sequence along with its context. Libraries were prepared by immunoSEQ multiplex PCR; TCRdb keeps only in-frame clonotypes and omits some of them. This sample yields approximately 150,000 clones, of which roughly 88% are seen a single time; 2% to 2.5% belongs to the top ten. Germline V gives CDR1 MDHEN, CDR2 SYDVKM. V lost 7 bases and J lost 5; bases outside the gene matches: 6. This CDR3 comprises 13 residues. The sample originates from a study of blood T cell repertoires in COVID-19. This receptor was taken from a man aged 70-80 years with active COVID-19. The chain combines TRBV28 with TRBJ2-3; 7 positions agree with TRBD2. The sample taken for sequencing was peripheral blood. CDR3 in amino acids: CASTLGGGDTQYF. The CDR3 DNA sequence: TGTGCCAGCACCCTCGGCGGGGGAGATACGCAGTATTTT. Supplemented by reference TRBV28 and TRBJ2-3, the full variable domain reads DVKVTQSSRYLVKRTGEKVFLECVQDMDHENMFWYRQDPGLGLRLIYFSYDVKMKEKGDIPEGYSVSREKKERFSLILESASTNQTSMYLCASTLGGGDTQYFGPGTRLTVL.